This T cell receptor beta chain is from a study of blood T cell repertoires in COVID-19. CDR3 length: 13 amino acids. Deletions cut 2 bases from V and 8 bases from J, with 12 bases between. From germline, CDR1 is MNHNY and CDR2 SVGAGI (reference sequence). The data were produced by immunoSEQ multiplex PCR, yet TCRdb's version contains in-frame clones alone and is incomplete. The data show about 82,000 clones, over 70% seen once. Sequences were obtained from peripheral blood. This TCR was sampled from a woman between 35 and 50 years old with active or convalescent COVID-19. This rearrangement joins TRBV6-6 to TRBJ1-2; tentatively, D is TRBD1 (5 bases). The CDR3 DNA sequence: TGTGCCAGCAGTTACGGGGGGAGGGAGGGCTACACCTTC. Residues: CASSYGGREGYTF.